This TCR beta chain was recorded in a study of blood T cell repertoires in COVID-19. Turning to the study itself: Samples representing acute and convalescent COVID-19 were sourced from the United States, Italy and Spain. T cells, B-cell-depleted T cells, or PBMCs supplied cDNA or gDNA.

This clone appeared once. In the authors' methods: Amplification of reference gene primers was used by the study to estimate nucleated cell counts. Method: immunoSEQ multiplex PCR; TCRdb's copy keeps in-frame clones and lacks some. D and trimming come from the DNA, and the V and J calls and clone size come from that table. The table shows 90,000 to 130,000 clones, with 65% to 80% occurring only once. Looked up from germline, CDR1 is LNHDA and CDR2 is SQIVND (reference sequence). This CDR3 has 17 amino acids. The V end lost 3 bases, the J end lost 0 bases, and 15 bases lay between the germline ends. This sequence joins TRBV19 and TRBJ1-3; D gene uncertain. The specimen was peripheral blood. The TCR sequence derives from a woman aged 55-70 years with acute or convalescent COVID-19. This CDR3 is CASSISAGKSSGNTIYF. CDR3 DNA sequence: TGTGCCAGTAGTATCTCGGCAGGAAAGTCCTCTGGAAACACCATATATTTT.